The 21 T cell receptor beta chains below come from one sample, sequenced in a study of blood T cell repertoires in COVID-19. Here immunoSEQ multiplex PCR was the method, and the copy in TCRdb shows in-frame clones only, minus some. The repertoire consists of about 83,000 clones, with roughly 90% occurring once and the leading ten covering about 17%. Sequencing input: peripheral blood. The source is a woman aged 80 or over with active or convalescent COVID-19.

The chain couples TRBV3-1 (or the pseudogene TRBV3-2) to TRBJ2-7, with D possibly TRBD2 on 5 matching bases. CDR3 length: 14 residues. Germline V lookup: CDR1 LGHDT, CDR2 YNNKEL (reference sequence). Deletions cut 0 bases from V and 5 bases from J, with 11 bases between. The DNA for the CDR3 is TGTGCCAGCAGCCAAGATCGAGGAGGTGACGAGCAGTACTTC. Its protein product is CASSQDRGGDEQYF.

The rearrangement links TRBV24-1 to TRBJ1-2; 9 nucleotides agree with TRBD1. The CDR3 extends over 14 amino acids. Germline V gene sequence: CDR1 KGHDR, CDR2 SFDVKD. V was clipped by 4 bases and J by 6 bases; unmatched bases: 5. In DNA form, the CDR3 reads TGTGCCACCAGTGACTCAGGACAGGGGAATGGCTACACCTTC. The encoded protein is CATSDSGQGNGYTF.

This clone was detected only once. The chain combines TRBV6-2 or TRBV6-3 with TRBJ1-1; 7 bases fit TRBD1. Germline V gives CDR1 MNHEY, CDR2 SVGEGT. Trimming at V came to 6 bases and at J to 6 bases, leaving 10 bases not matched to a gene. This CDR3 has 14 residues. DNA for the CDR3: TGTGCCAGCAGCCCTGACAGGGTCGTCCCTGAAGCTTTCTTT. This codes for CASSPDRVVPEAFF.

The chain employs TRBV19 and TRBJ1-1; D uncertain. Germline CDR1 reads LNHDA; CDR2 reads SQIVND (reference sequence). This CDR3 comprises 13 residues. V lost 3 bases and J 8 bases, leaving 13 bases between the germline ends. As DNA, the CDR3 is TGTGCCAGTAGTATGCGCTACCCTATCGAAGCTTTCTTT. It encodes CASSMRYPIEAFF. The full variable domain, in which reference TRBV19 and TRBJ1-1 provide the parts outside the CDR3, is DGGITQSPKYLFRKEGQNVTLSCEQNLNHDAMYWYRQDPGQGLRLIYYSQIVNDFQKGDIAEGYSVSREKKESFPLTVTSAQKNPTAFYLCASSMRYPIEAFFGQGTRLTVV.

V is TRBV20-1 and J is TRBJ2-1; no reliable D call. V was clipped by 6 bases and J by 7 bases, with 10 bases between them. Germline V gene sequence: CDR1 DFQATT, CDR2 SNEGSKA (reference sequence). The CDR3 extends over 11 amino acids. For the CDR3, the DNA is TGCAGTGCCCAGACTGGGAATGAGCAGTTCTTC. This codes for CSAQTGNEQFF.

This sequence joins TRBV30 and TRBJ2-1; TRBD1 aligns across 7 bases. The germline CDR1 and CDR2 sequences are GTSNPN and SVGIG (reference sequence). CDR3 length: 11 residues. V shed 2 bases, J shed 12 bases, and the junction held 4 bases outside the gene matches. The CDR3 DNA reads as TGTGCCTGGAGTAAATACAGGGGGCAGTTCTTC. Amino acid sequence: CAWSKYRGQFF.

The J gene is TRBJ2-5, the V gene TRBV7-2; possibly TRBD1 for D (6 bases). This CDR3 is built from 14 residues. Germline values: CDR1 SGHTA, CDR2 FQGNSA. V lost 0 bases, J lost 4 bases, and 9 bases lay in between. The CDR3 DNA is TGTGCCAGCAGCTTAGCGGGGGCCGGAGAGACCCAGTACTTC. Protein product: CASSLAGAGETQYF.

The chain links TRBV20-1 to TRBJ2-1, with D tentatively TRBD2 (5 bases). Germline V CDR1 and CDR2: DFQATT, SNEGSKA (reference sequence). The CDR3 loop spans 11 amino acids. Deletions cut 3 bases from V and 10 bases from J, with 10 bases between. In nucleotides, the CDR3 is TGCAGTGCTAGTTACCGCGGGGAGCAGTTCTTC. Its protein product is CSASYRGEQFF.

This CDR3 is CATSSRTLGRDTQYF. The DNA of the CDR3 is TGTGCCACCAGCAGCCGTACGTTGGGGAGAGATACGCAGTATTTT. This chain uses TRBV15 with TRBJ2-3, with D possibly being TRBD2 (5 bases). Germline loops: CDR1 LNHNV, CDR2 YYDKDF (reference sequence). CDR3 length: 15 amino acids. With 3 bases removed from V and 5 bases from J, the gap between germline ends came to 15 bases.

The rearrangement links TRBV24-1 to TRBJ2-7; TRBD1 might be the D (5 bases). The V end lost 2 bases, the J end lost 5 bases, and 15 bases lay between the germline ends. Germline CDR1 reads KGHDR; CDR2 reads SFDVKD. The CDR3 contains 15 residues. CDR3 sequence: CATSDSWQGGDEQYF. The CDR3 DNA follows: TGTGCCACCAGTGATTCGTGGCAGGGTGGAGACGAGCAGTACTTC.

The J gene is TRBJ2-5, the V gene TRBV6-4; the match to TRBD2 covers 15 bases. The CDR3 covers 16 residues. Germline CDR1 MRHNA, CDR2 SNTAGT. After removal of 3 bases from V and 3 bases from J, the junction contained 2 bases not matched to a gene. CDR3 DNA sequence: TGTGCCAGCAGTGAGGGACTAGCGGGGGGAAAAGAGACCCAGTACTTC. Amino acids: CASSEGLAGGKETQYF.

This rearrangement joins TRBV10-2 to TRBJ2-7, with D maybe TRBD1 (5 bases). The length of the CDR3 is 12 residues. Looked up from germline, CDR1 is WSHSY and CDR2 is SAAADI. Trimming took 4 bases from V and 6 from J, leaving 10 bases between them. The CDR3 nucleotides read TGCGCCAGCAGTGTAGGGGTGTTCGAGCAGTACTTC. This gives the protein CASSVGVFEQYF.

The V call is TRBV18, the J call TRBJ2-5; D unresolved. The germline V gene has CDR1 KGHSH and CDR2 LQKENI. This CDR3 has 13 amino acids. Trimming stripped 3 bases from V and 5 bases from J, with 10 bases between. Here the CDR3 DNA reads TGTGCCAGCTCACCCTCCGGTCTCGAGACCCAGTACTTC. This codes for CASSPSGLETQYF. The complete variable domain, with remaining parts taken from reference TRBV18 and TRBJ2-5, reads NAGVMQNPRHLVRRRGQEARLRCSPMKGHSHVYWYRQLPEEGLKFMVYLQKENIIDESGMPKERFSAEFPKEGPSILRIQQVVRGDSAAYFCASSPSGLETQYFGPGTRLLVL.

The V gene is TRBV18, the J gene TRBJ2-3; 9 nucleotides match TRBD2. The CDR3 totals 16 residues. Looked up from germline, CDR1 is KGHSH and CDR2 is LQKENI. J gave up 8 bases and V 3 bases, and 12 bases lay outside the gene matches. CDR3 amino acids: CASSPPEAGGFGTQYF. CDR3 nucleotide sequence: TGTGCCAGCTCACCCCCGGAAGCGGGGGGTTTCGGTACGCAGTATTTT.

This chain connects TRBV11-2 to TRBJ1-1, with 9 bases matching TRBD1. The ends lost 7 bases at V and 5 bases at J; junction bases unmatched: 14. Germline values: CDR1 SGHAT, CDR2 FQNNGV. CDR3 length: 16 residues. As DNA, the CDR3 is TGTGCCAGCAACCGACTAACAGGGGGCCCCGGAACTGAAGCTTTCTTT. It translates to CASNRLTGGPGTEAFF.

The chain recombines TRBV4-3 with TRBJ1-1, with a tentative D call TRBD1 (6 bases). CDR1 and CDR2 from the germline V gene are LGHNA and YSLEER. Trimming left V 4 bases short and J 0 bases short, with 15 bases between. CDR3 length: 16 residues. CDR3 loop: CASSPSRGSMNTEAFF. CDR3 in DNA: TGCGCCAGCAGCCCTTCCAGGGGCTCCATGAACACTGAAGCTTTCTTT.

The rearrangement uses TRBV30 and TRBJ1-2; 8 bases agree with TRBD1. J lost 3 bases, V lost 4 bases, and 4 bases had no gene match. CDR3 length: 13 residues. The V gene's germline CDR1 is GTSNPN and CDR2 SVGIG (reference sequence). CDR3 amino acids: CAWNRGNDYGYTF. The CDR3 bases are TGTGCCTGGAACAGGGGGAATGACTATGGCTACACCTTC.

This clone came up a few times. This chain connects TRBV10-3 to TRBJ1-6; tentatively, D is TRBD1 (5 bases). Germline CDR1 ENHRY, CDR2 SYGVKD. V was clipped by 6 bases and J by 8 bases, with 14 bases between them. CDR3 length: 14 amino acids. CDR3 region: CAIRLREEDSPLHF. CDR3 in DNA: TGTGCCATCAGACTCAGGGAGGAGGATTCACCCCTCCACTTT.

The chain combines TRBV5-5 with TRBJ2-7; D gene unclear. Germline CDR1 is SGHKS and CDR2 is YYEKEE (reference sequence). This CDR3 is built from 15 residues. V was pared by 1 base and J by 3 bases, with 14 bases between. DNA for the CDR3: TGTGCCAGCAGCTTGACGCGGCGAATGTTCTACGAGCAGTACTTC. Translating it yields CASSLTRRMFYEQYF. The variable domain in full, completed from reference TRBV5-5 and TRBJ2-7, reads DAGVTQSPTHLIKTRGQQVTLRCSPISGHKSVSWYQQVLGQGPQFIFQYYEKEERGRGNFPDRFSARQFPNYSSELNVNALLLGDSALYLCASSLTRRMFYEQYFGPGTRLTVT.

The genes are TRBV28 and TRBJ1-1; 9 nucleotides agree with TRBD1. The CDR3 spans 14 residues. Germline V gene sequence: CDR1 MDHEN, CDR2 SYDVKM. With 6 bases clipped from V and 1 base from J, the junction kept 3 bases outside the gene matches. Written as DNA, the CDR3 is TGTGCCAGCAGGGGACAGGGTGAGAACACTGAAGCTTTCTTT. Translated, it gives CASRGQGENTEAFF.

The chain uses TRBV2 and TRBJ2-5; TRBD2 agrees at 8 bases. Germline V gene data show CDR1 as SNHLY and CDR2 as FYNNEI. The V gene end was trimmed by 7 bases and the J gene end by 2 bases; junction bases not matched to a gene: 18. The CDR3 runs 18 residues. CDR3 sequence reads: CASNMEVRATSVQETQYF. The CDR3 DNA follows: TGTGCCAGCAACATGGAGGTTCGGGCGACTAGCGTTCAAGAGACCCAGTACTTC. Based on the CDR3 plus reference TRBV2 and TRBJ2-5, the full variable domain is EPEVTQTPSHQVTQMGQEVILRCVPISNHLYFYWYRQILGQKVEFLVSFYNNEISEKSEIFDDQFSVERPDGSNFTLKIRSTKLEDSAMYFCASNMEVRATSVQETQYFGPGTRLLVL.